This TCR beta chain was identified in a study of radiation and T cells in renal cell carcinoma. At the level of the study: Nephrectomy followed 15 Gy stereotactic body radiation by 4 weeks. Study conclusions and caveats: In blood, top tumor clones expanded by 2 weeks, shrinking by 4.

The V gene end was trimmed by 9 bases and the J gene end by 2 bases; junction bases not matched to a gene: 10. The CDR3 is 14 residues long. In germline, CDR1 is SGHNT, CDR2 YYREEE (reference sequence). This clone was found once. The antigen is unknown. TCRdb keeps only in-frame clones here, not all; method: immunoSEQ multiplex PCR. The table records approximately 140,000 clones, about 87% of them present only once. Specified time point: baseline pretreatment blood. Treatment defined: 15 Gy SBRT to primary tumor, nephrectomy 4 weeks later. Radiation-treated patients gave blood at baseline, week 2 and week 4. The tumor was a clear cell renal cell carcinoma.

This chain connects TRBV5-4 to TRBJ1-2; 7 positions match TRBD1. The sample was blood, taken from a patient whose treatment included radiotherapy and nephrectomy. This TCR came from a woman in her 70s with renal cell carcinoma. In nucleotides, the CDR3 is TGTGCCAACCGGAGACAGGGTTGGAACTATGGCTACACCTTC. Translation: CANRRQGWNYGYTF. Based on the CDR3 plus reference TRBV5-4 and TRBJ1-2, the full variable domain is ETGVTQSPTHLIKTRGQQVTLRCSSQSGHNTVSWYQQALGQGPQFIFQYYREEENGRGNFPPRFSGLQFPNYSSELNVNALELDDSALYLCANRRQGWNYGYTFGSGTRLTVV.